What follows are 30 T cell receptor beta chains derived from one specimen sequenced in a study of T cell responses to AZD1222 COVID-19 vaccine (dated by TCRdb to the early 2020s). The intended sense of this specimen's time point label: about 28 days (+/-7) after the second vaccine dose. Read against the paper, the sample's treatment or condition label means: meningococcal conjugate vaccine given as trial control. Library generation was performed with the immunoSEQ multiplex PCR assay. TCRdb's version of the immuneACCESS table is confined to in-frame rearrangements and falls short of the full clone set. An unresolved V gene accounts for under half of the shortfall where checked; the remainder is of unknown origin. The sample records 60,000 to 85,000 clones, more than 70% of which are singletons. The ten largest account for around 4.9% of the sample. The sample was peripheral blood, taken 28 days after the second dose of the MenACWY control vaccine. The receptors stem from an adult who received the MenACWY meningococcal vaccine as a control.

This chain links TRBV19 with TRBJ2-7; 10 bases are shared with TRBD1. Trimming took 5 bases from V and 1 from J; bases not matched to a gene: 2. This CDR3 contains 14 residues. From germline, CDR1 is LNHDA and CDR2 SQIVND (reference sequence). CDR3 sequence: CASSSDRGSYEQYF. CDR3 DNA: TGTGCCAGTAGTTCGGACAGGGGGTCCTACGAGCAGTACTTC.

V and J are TRBV10-3 and TRBJ1-4; a possible D gene is TRBD1 (5 bases). The germline CDR1 and CDR2 sequences are ENHRY and SYGVKD. Trimming took off 2 bases at V and 3 bases at J, with 10 bases between the two ends. This CDR3 comprises 15 residues. The CDR3, as DNA: TGTGCCATCAGTGAGCCAGGGCGTGCTAATGAAAAACTGTTTTTT. Amino acids: CAISEPGRANEKLFF.

The V and J genes are TRBV7-2 and TRBJ1-5; the D is unclear. Between the trimmed V and J ends, which lost 5 bases and 3 bases, there was a span of 8 bases. Germline V gene data show CDR1 as SGHTA and CDR2 as FQGNSA. The CDR3 loop spans 13 amino acids. This CDR3 is CASSPGVNQPQHF. The CDR3 DNA reads as TGTGCCAGCAGCCCAGGTGTCAATCAGCCCCAGCATTTT.

This chain joins TRBV7-2 and TRBJ1-6; D is unresolved. The CDR3 consists of 13 residues. The germline CDR1 and CDR2 sequences are SGHTA and FQGNSA. Between the trimmed V and J ends, which lost 5 bases and 8 bases, there was a span of 10 bases. The CDR3 sequence: CASSPGRDSPLHF. DNA of the CDR3: TGTGCCAGCAGCCCGGGGAGGGATTCACCCCTCCACTTT.

The table lists this clone with a count of one. The V call is TRBV18, the J call TRBJ1-2; a possible D gene is TRBD1 (5 bases). V was clipped by 3 bases and J by 2 bases, with 13 bases between them. Germline values: CDR1 KGHSH, CDR2 LQKENI. The CDR3 totals 15 residues. CDR3: CASSPQTAPNYGYTF. The DNA of the CDR3 is TGTGCCAGCTCACCTCAGACAGCCCCCAACTATGGCTACACCTTC.

The chain carries TRBV19 and TRBJ1-5; no reliable D call. The germline V and J ends were trimmed by 3 bases and 5 bases, with 11 bases remaining between them. This CDR3 comprises 14 residues. The germline V gene encodes CDR1 LNHDA and CDR2 SQIVND (reference sequence). In DNA, the CDR3 is TGTGCCAGTAGTATGGTCTCAGGCCATCAGCCCCAGCATTTT. Translated, it gives CASSMVSGHQPQHF.

CDR3 nucleotide sequence: TGTGCCATCAGTGATCTCACTGAAGCTTTCTTT. Its protein is CAISDLTEAFF. The chain links TRBV10-3 to TRBJ1-1; D is uncertain. From germline, CDR1 is ENHRY and CDR2 SYGVKD. This CDR3 spans 11 amino acids. With 3 bases removed from V and 4 bases from J, the gap between germline ends came to 3 bases.

This clone appeared once. The chain uses TRBV30 and TRBJ1-1; D uncertain. Germline CDR1 reads GTSNPN; CDR2 reads SVGIG (reference sequence). The CDR3 is 13 amino acids. The V gene lost 1 base and the J gene lost 8 bases, with 14 bases spanning the gap. The CDR3 loop reads CAWSGSLVGEAFF. For the CDR3, the DNA is TGTGCCTGGAGTGGGTCGTTGGTGGGGGAAGCTTTCTTT. Full variable domain (outside the CDR3, taken from reference TRBV30 and TRBJ1-1): SQTIHQWPATLVQPVGSPLSLECTVEGTSNPNLYWYRQAAGRGLQLLFYSVGIGQISSEVPQNLSASRPQDRQFILSSKKLLLSDSGFYLCAWSGSLVGEAFFGQGTRLTVV.

The genes are TRBV18 and TRBJ1-5, with D unresolved. Trimming cost V 3 bases and J 0 bases, with 15 bases left between them. The CDR3 runs 17 residues. CDR1 and CDR2 (germline): KGHSH, LQKENI. CDR3 nucleotide sequence: TGTGCCAGCTCACCCCTTTTGGTGAAAGATAGCAATCAGCCCCAGCATTTT. Translated, it gives CASSPLLVKDSNQPQHF.

The gene calls are TRBV27 and TRBJ2-2; D not certain. The CDR3 runs 13 residues. V was clipped by 3 bases and J by 2 bases, with 4 bases between them. CDR1 and CDR2 (germline): MNHEY, SMNVEV (reference sequence). Here the CDR3 reads CASSFPNTGELFF. CDR3 DNA sequence: TGTGCCAGCAGTTTCCCCAACACCGGGGAGCTGTTTTTT.

The CDR3 loop is CASSLGQGVGGYTF. The CDR3 nucleotides read TGTGCCAGCAGCTTAGGCCAGGGGGTGGGTGGCTACACCTTC. This chain connects TRBV7-8 to TRBJ1-2; 7 nucleotides line up with TRBD1. V was clipped by 1 base and J by 7 bases; unmatched bases: 6. This CDR3 is built from 14 residues. Per germline, CDR1 SGHVS and CDR2 FQNEAQ.

This clone was recorded only once. This rearrangement joins TRBV7-3 to TRBJ2-7, with D maybe TRBD1 (6 bases). The CDR3 is made up of 14 amino acids. V was trimmed by 0 bases and J by 3 bases, leaving 9 bases between them. CDR1 is SGHTA and CDR2 is FQGTGA in the germline V gene. The CDR3 sequence: CASSLTGASYEQYF. Written as DNA, the CDR3 is TGTGCCAGCAGCTTAACGGGGGCCAGCTACGAGCAGTACTTC.

The CDR3 DNA reads as TGTGCCAGTAGTATTAAACAGGGGACCTACGAGCAGTACTTC. Residues: CASSIKQGTYEQYF. The V and J genes are TRBV19 and TRBJ2-7; 7 positions agree with TRBD1. J gave up 2 bases and V 3 bases, and 4 bases lay outside the gene matches. The CDR3 length is 14 residues. Germline V lookup: CDR1 LNHDA, CDR2 SQIVND (reference sequence).

This clone has just one count. The V call is TRBV4-3, the J call TRBJ2-7, with 9 bases matching TRBD1. CDR1 and CDR2 (germline): LGHNA, YSLEER. The CDR3 extends over 14 amino acids. J was trimmed by 5 bases and V by 0 bases; bases with no gene match: 2. The CDR3 is CASSQEQGADEQYF. The DNA of the CDR3 is TGCGCCAGCAGCCAAGAACAGGGGGCGGACGAGCAGTACTTC.

The CDR3 nucleotides are TGTGCCAGCAGCTTGGGGCAGGGGACCCCCTACGAGCAGTACTTC. It is translated as CASSLGQGTPYEQYF. The chain couples TRBV11-3 to TRBJ2-7, with D possibly matching TRBD1 (6 bases). Trimming stripped 3 bases from V and 2 bases from J, with 14 bases between. The germline V gene has CDR1 SGHNT and CDR2 YENEEA. The CDR3 is 15 residues long.

The V call is TRBV28, the J call TRBJ1-6; no definite D call. CDR1 is MDHEN and CDR2 is SYDVKM in the germline V gene. V lost 6 bases to trimming and J lost 7 bases, with 10 bases between them. This CDR3 region has 13 residues. DNA for the CDR3: TGTGCCAGCAGCTCGAGCATCAATTCACCCCTCCACTTT. It translates to CASSSSINSPLHF.

The chain links TRBV30 to TRBJ1-1; D gene ambiguous. Trimming removed 2 bases from V and 1 base from J, with 11 bases in between. The V gene's germline CDR1 is GTSNPN and CDR2 SVGIG (reference sequence). The CDR3 contains 14 residues. The CDR3 nucleotides are TGTGCCTGGAGTAAGGAGCCGTCGAACACTGAAGCTTTCTTT. The encoded protein is CAWSKEPSNTEAFF.

The CDR3 DNA reads TGTGCCAGCAGCTCCTTAAAAGACCCATTTGGCTACACCTTC. This codes for CASSSLKDPFGYTF. The J gene is TRBJ1-2, the V gene TRBV7-9; no firm D call. Germline CDR1 is SEHNR and CDR2 is FQNEAQ (reference sequence). V was shortened by 4 bases and J by 7 bases, with 16 bases between the two germline ends. The CDR3 totals 14 residues.

J is TRBJ1-2 and V is TRBV7-2, with a tentative D call TRBD1 (5 bases). The CDR3 loop spans 12 amino acids. Per the germline V gene, CDR1 is SGHTA and CDR2 is FQGNSA. With 3 bases removed from V and 7 bases from J, the gap between germline ends came to 9 bases. The CDR3 loop is CASSFRGSGYTF. The CDR3 nucleotides read TGTGCCAGCAGCTTTAGGGGAAGTGGCTACACCTTC. Filled out from reference TRBV7-2 and TRBJ1-2, the complete variable domain reads GAGVSQSPSNKVTEKGKDVELRCDPISGHTALYWYRQSLGQGLEFLIYFQGNSAPDKSGLPSDRFSAERTGGSVSTLTIQRTQQEDSAVYLCASSFRGSGYTFGSGTRLTVV.

The chain uses TRBV28 and TRBJ1-5; 10 bases fit TRBD1. The V gene's germline CDR1 is MDHEN and CDR2 SYDVKM. V lost 4 bases and J lost 3; bases outside the gene matches: 6. The CDR3 totals 16 residues. The CDR3 DNA reads as TGTGCCAGCAGTTACTCCGGGACAGGGGCCAATCAGCCCCAGCATTTT. Translating gives CASSYSGTGANQPQHF.

This chain links TRBV28 with TRBJ1-3; D may be TRBD1 (5 bases). This CDR3 comprises 15 residues. The germline V gene encodes CDR1 MDHEN and CDR2 SYDVKM. The ends were cut back, 7 bases at V and 0 bases at J, with 13 bases in the middle. The CDR3 DNA follows: TGTGCCAGCATCCTTACAGGTACCTCTGGAAACACCATATATTTT. Residues: CASILTGTSGNTIYF.

This clone was counted between two and nine times. The chain has TRBV28 and TRBJ2-7; D is possibly TRBD1 or TRBD2 (5 bases each). Trimming took off 5 bases at V and 5 bases at J, with 28 bases between the two ends. Germline V CDR1 and CDR2: MDHEN, SYDVKM. There are 18 residues in the CDR3. CDR3 sequence (DNA): TGTGCCAGCAGTCTACCTCCGGGACGGCGGGCGTCGGATAACGAGCAGTACTTC. Translating it yields CASSLPPGRRASDNEQYF. Looking up the rest from reference TRBV28 and TRBJ2-7 gives the full variable domain: DVKVTQSSRYLVKRTGEKVFLECVQDMDHENMFWYRQDPGLGLRLIYFSYDVKMKEKGDIPEGYSVSREKKERFSLILESASTNQTSMYLCASSLPPGRRASDNEQYFGPGTRLTVT.

This clone was counted only a few times. The chain employs TRBV30 and TRBJ1-1; TRBD1 aligns across 8 bases. The CDR3 extends over 13 amino acids. The V and J ends lost 8 bases and 1 base, in that order; junction bases with no gene match: 6. Germline loops: CDR1 GTSNPN, CDR2 SVGIG (reference sequence). In DNA form, the CDR3 reads TGTGCCGGTGACAGGGGCGGGAACACTGAAGCTTTCTTT. Its protein is CAGDRGGNTEAFF. Variable domain in full (rest from reference TRBV30 and TRBJ1-1): SQTIHQWPATLVQPVGSPLSLECTVEGTSNPNLYWYRQAAGRGLQLLFYSVGIGQISSEVPQNLSASRPQDRQFILSSKKLLLSDSGFYLCAGDRGGNTEAFFGQGTRLTVV.

The V call is TRBV11-3, the J call TRBJ2-5; D unresolved. Deletions cut 0 bases from V and 4 bases from J, with 6 bases between. This CDR3 region has 13 residues. In germline, CDR1 is SGHNT, CDR2 YENEEA. CDR3 bases: TGTGCCAGCAGCTTAGAGGTGGGAGAGACCCAGTACTTC. Protein product: CASSLEVGETQYF.

V and J are TRBV6-5 and TRBJ1-6; D unclear. The CDR3 loop spans 15 amino acids. CDR1 is MNHEY and CDR2 is SVGAGI in the germline V gene. V lost 6 bases, J lost 10 bases, and 19 bases lay in between. CDR3 DNA: TGTGCCAGCAGCCCCCGACGGATCCCCGCATCACCCCTCCACTTT. This translates into CASSPRRIPASPLHF.

The chain carries TRBV28 and TRBJ1-5; maybe TRBD1 (5 bases). The V end lost 6 bases, the J end lost 6 bases, and 18 bases lay between the germline ends. Germline-derived CDR1 and CDR2 are MDHEN and SYDVKM. The CDR3 covers 15 residues. CDR3 DNA: TGTGCCAGCAGAGATTTTATAGGGGTAGGTCAGCCCCAGCATTTT. Translating it yields CASRDFIGVGQPQHF. The full variable domain, rest sourced from reference TRBV28 and TRBJ1-5, is DVKVTQSSRYLVKRTGEKVFLECVQDMDHENMFWYRQDPGLGLRLIYFSYDVKMKEKGDIPEGYSVSREKKERFSLILESASTNQTSMYLCASRDFIGVGQPQHFGDGTRLSIL.

The chain recombines TRBV7-2 with TRBJ2-2; the D call may be TRBD1 or TRBD2 (6 bases each). The CDR3 runs to 17 residues. V lost 0 bases to trimming and J lost 7 bases, with 18 bases between them. CDR1 is SGHTA, CDR2 FQGNSA, per germline. The CDR3 bases are TGTGCCAGCAGCTTAGCGCGGGCCGGGGGCGCGGTCGGGGAGCTGTTTTTT. It is translated as CASSLARAGGAVGELFF.

The V gene is TRBV30, the J gene TRBJ1-2; D gene ambiguous. Germline loops: CDR1 GTSNPN, CDR2 SVGIG (reference sequence). Trimming shortened V by 2 bases and J by 3 bases, and 10 bases separated the two germline ends. The CDR3 covers 13 residues. CDR3 sequence (DNA): TGTGCCTGGAGTTGGCAAACCTACTATGGCTACACCTTC. This translates into CAWSWQTYYGYTF.

In its sample, this clone was seen once. This chain uses TRBV7-9 with TRBJ1-1; D remains unclear. The CDR3 is 11 residues long. V gave up 2 bases and J gave up 7 bases, with 5 bases separating them. CDR1 and CDR2 from the germline V gene are SEHNR and FQNEAQ (reference sequence). The CDR3 sequence is CASSLIGEAFF. Written as DNA, the CDR3 is TGTGCCAGCAGCTTAATCGGTGAAGCTTTCTTT. Based on the CDR3 plus reference TRBV7-9 and TRBJ1-1, the full variable domain is DTGVSQNPRHKITKRGQNVTFRCDPISEHNRLYWYRQTLGQGPEFLTYFQNEAQLEKSRLLSDRFSAERPKGSFSTLEIQRTEQGDSAMYLCASSLIGEAFFGQGTRLTVV.

V usage is TRBV18 and J usage is TRBJ2-1; tentative D call: TRBD1 (6 bases). Germline CDR1 is KGHSH and CDR2 is LQKENI. The CDR3 is made up of 16 amino acids. Trimming removed 2 bases from V and 3 bases from J, with 14 bases in between. CDR3 sequence reads: CASSPIGGTDYNEQFF. In DNA form, the CDR3 reads TGTGCCAGCTCACCAATAGGGGGTACGGACTACAATGAGCAGTTCTTC.